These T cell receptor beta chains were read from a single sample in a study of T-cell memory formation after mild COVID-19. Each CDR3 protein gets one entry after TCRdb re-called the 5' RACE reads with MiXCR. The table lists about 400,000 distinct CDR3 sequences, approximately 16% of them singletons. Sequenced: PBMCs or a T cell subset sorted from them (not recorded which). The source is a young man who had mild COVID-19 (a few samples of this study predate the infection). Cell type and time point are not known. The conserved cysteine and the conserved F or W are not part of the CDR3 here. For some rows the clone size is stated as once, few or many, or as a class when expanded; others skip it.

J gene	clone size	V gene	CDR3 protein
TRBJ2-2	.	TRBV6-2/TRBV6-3	ASSFPLLAGSTGELF
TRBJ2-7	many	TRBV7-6	ASSLDKLQGYEQY
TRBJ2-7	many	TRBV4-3	ASSHGRDRVIDEQY
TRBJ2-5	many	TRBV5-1	ASSPELAGIETQY
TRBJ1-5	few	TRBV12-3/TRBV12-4	ASSSFTDQPQH
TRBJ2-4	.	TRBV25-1	AGGFSAKNIQY
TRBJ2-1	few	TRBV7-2	ASSFAVYNEQF
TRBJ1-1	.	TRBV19	ASVWGAEAF
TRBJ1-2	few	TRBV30	AWSEMGFANYGYT
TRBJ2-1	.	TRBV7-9	ASSLGRTGPHNEQF
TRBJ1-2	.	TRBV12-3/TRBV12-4	ASSARQGYGYT
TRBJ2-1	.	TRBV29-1	SVDGWNEQF
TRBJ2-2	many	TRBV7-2	ASSERGNTGELF
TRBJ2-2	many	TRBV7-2	ASSFSVLGELF
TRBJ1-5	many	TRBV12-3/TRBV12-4	ASSLGWVSQPQH